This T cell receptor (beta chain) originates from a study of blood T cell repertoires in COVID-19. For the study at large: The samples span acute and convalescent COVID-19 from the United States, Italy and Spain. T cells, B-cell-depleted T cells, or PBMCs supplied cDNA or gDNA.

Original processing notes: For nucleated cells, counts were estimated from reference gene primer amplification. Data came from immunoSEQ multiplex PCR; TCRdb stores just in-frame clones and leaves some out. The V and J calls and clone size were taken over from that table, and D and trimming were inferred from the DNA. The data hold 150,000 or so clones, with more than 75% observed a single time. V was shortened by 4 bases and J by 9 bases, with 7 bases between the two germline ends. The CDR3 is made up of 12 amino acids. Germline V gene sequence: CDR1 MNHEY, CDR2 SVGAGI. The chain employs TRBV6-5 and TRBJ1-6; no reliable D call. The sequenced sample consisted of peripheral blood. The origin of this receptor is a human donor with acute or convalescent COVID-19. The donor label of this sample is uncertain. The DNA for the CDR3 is TGTGCCAGCAGTTTCGGGTTTTCACCCCTCCACTTT. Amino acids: CASSFGFSPLHF.